Shown below are 5 T cell receptor beta chains from a single sample sequenced in a study of shared clonotypes between healthy human individuals. The protocol was immunoSEQ multiplex PCR, while the TCRdb copy is restricted to in-frame clones and leaves out a portion. The repertoire holds about 670,000 clones, with roughly 78% as singletons. The sequenced material came from memory CD4+ T cells sorted from blood. Subset reported: CD45RA-negative fraction. Receptors were obtained from a woman aged 30 to 39 in good health.

The rearrangement joins TRBV28 to TRBJ1-1; D call uncertain. There are 14 residues in the CDR3. Germline values: CDR1 MDHEN, CDR2 SYDVKM. V lost 5 bases and J lost 3, with 13 bases in between. CDR3 in DNA: TGTGCCAGCAGTCCTAGCCACGACTACACTGAAGCTTTCTTT. This codes for CASSPSHDYTEAFF.

Worth noting for this clone: This specimen includes other DNA sequences encoding the same CDR3. The chain has TRBV5-1 and TRBJ2-1; D might be TRBD2 (5 bases). CDR1 is SGHRS and CDR2 is YFSETQ in the germline V gene. The V gene lost 0 bases and the J gene lost 1 base, with 8 bases spanning the gap. This CDR3 region has 15 residues. CDR3 nucleotide sequence: TGCGCCAGCAGCTTGGATAGCGCTTCCTACAATGAGCAGTTCTTC. Residues: CASSLDSASYNEQFF.

J is TRBJ2-7 and V is TRBV11-2, with TRBD2 as a possible D gene (6 bases). V was pared by 5 bases and J by 2 bases, with 19 bases between. The CDR3 loop spans 16 amino acids. Per the germline V gene, CDR1 is SGHAT and CDR2 is FQNNGV. This chain's CDR3 is CASSPRGSGPTYEQYF. The CDR3 region has the DNA TGTGCCAGCAGCCCAAGGGGTAGCGGACCAACCTACGAGCAGTACTTC.

V and J are TRBV29-1 and TRBJ2-4; D ambiguous. CDR1 SQVTM and CDR2 ANQGSEA come from the germline V gene. The CDR3 runs to 13 residues. Between the trimmed V and J ends, which lost 3 bases and 4 bases, there was a span of 10 bases. CDR3: CSVEARTKNIQYF. CDR3 sequence (DNA): TGCAGCGTTGAGGCCAGAACGAAAAACATTCAGTACTTC.

CDR3 bases: TGTGCCAGCAAGGATAGCGAGTTAAATGAGCAGTTCTTC. Translating gives CASKDSELNEQFF. This chain connects TRBV2 to TRBJ2-1; D is perhaps TRBD2 (5 bases). CDR3 length: 13 amino acids. Germline assignment: CDR1 SNHLY and CDR2 FYNNEI. The V end was cut by 7 bases, the J end by 7 bases, with 14 bases between.